The 19 T cell receptor beta chains reported below all come from one sample, sequenced in a study of T cell repertoires in cytomegalovirus infection (dated by TCRdb to about 2019). This sample was sequenced with an Illumina HiSeq 1500. The public reads were reanalyzed by TCRdb: fastp trimming at Q25, MiXCR alignment, in-frame beta chains only. Here each entry gathers all rows of one CDR3 protein and keeps the most common genes and DNA. This sample is represented by some 700,000 distinct CDR3 sequences; 35% of them were singletons. 2.5% to 3.5% of the sample is held by the ten biggest clonotypes. The specimen was PBMCs. Source of these receptors: a human donor in good health (CMV status not recorded). Some clones in this sample may be carry-over from other donors' samples.

In this sample, this clonotype turned up a few times. The rearrangement links TRBV15 to TRBJ2-2; D is unresolved. The CDR3 has 11 amino acids. CDR1 and CDR2 (germline): LNHNV, YYDKDF (reference sequence). Trimming left V 6 bases short and J 7 bases short, with 6 bases between. The CDR3 sequence: CATRLGGELFF. The CDR3 DNA follows: TGTGCCACCAGATTAGGCGGGGAGCTGTTTTTT.

The rearrangement joins TRBV5-1 to TRBJ2-7; 9 bases agree with TRBD1. Germline V gene sequence: CDR1 SGHRS, CDR2 YFSETQ. Trimming cost V 0 bases and J 3 bases; bases outside gene matches: 4. The CDR3 has 15 residues. CDR3 nucleotides: TGCGCCAGCAGCTTGGGGGACAGGGAGATCTACGAGCAGTACTTC. This translates into CASSLGDREIYEQYF.

This clonotype occurred a few times. The chain has TRBV25-1 and TRBJ1-5; D is ambiguous. CDR3 length: 13 residues. Germline CDR1 reads MGHDK; CDR2 reads SYGVNS. V was trimmed by 7 bases and J by 0 bases, leaving 7 bases between them. Here the CDR3 DNA reads TGTGCCAGCAAAGCGTATAGCAATCAGCCCCAGCATTTT. Translating it yields CASKAYSNQPQHF. The full variable domain, its missing parts supplied by reference TRBV25-1 and TRBJ1-5, is EADIYQTPRYLVIGTGKKITLECSQTMGHDKMYWYQQDPGMELHLIHYSYGVNSTEKGDLSSESTVSRIRTEHFPLTLESARPSHTSQYLCASKAYSNQPQHFGDGTRLSIL.

This rearrangement joins TRBV12-3 or TRBV12-4 to TRBJ2-1, with D tentatively TRBD2 (7 bases). The ends were cut back, 9 bases at V and 2 bases at J, with 11 bases in the middle. The CDR3 covers 13 residues. CDR3 residues: CASRGAAYNEQFF. The CDR3 DNA reads as TGTGCCAGTCGGGGGGCAGCCTACAATGAGCAGTTCTTC.

This clonotype turned up a few times. The chain recombines TRBV7-6 with TRBJ2-2, with 14 bases that match TRBD2. V gave up 5 bases and J gave up 2 bases; unmatched junction bases: 1. The CDR3 extends over 16 amino acids. In germline, CDR1 is SGHVS, CDR2 FNYEAQ. CDR3 DNA sequence: TGTGCCAGCAGCGGACTAGCGGGAGGCAACACCGGGGAGCTGTTTTTT. Residues: CASSGLAGGNTGELFF.

This clonotype has a handful of counts. The chain employs TRBV20-1 and TRBJ2-1, with D possibly being TRBD1 or TRBD2 (5 bases each). This CDR3 has 17 residues. The germline gives CDR1 DFQATT, CDR2 SNEGSKA (reference sequence). V lost 1 base to trimming and J lost 7 bases, with 23 bases between them. The chain's CDR3 is CSARVQGVNSGKNEQFF. In nucleotides, the CDR3 is TGCAGTGCTAGAGTCCAGGGAGTTAACAGCGGAAAGAATGAGCAGTTCTTC.

This clonotype has more than one count but fewer than ten. This chain's CDR3 is CASIDSAGTKQFF. The CDR3 DNA is TGTGCCAGCATTGACTCGGCGGGAACGAAGCAGTTCTTC. The chain employs TRBV25-1 and TRBJ2-1, with a weak D call TRBD2 (6 bases). The CDR3 sequence is 13 residues long. V lost 7 bases and J 11 bases, leaving 18 bases between the germline ends. Germline CDR1 and CDR2: MGHDK and SYGVNS.

This clonotype was observed once. The chain links TRBV4-2 to TRBJ2-5, with 11 bases fitting TRBD1. CDR1 is LGHNA, CDR2 YNFKEQ, per germline. The CDR3 is 14 amino acids. The V segment lost 4 bases and the J segment 6 bases; nucleotides outside the gene matches: 4. The CDR3 DNA follows: TGTGCCAGCAGCCCGGGACAGGGGGTAAAGACCCAGTACTTC. It translates to CASSPGQGVKTQYF.

As regards this clonotype: The junction differs from germline at one of its ends, possibly a read error. The chain is built from TRBV7-8 and TRBJ2-1; D is possibly TRBD2 (5 bases). Germline values: CDR1 SGHVS, CDR2 FQNEAQ. The CDR3 covers 18 residues. CDR3 residues: CASSLAPYGAELYNEQLF. CDR3 DNA: TGTGCCAGCAGCTTAGCCCCGTACGGAGCGGAGCTATACAATGAGCAGTTATTC. The full variable domain, its missing parts supplied by reference TRBV7-8 and TRBJ2-1, is GAGVSQSPRYKVAKRGQDVALRCDPISGHVSLFWYQQALGQGPEFLTYFQNEAQLDKSGLPSDRFFAERPEGSVSTLKIQRTQQEDSAVYLCASSLAPYGAELYNEQLFGPGTRLTVL.

This clonotype was counted at least ten times. The J gene is TRBJ2-5, the V gene TRBV28; no reliable D call. Germline V gene data show CDR1 as MDHEN and CDR2 as SYDVKM. This CDR3 comprises 15 residues. V was cut by 3 bases and J by 2 bases, with 13 bases left in between. The CDR3 is CASSLYYPPQETQYF. CDR3 DNA sequence: TGTGCCAGCAGTTTGTACTACCCCCCTCAAGAGACCCAGTACTTC.

This clonotype was counted a few times. V gene TRBV6-5 combines with J gene TRBJ2-7; D call uncertain. V gave up 0 bases and J gave up 4 bases, with 13 bases separating them. The germline V gene has CDR1 MNHEY and CDR2 SVGAGI. This CDR3 region has 15 residues. CDR3 coding DNA: TGTGCCAGCAGTTACTCGAAACCGGGCGGTTACGAGCAGTACTTC. Translated, it gives CASSYSKPGGYEQYF.

About this clonotype itself: Because it lacks the conserved phenylalanine or tryptophan at the end, this CDR3 is likely a read error. The chain employs TRBV5-1 and TRBJ2-7, with 8 bases fitting TRBD2. In germline, CDR1 is SGHRS, CDR2 YFSETQ. The CDR3 runs to 14 residues. V dropped 0 bases and J dropped 6; count of bases not matched to a gene: 5. The CDR3 nucleotides read TGCGCCAGCAGCTTGGCGGGAGGGCCAGGCGAGCAGTACCTC. It yields the protein CASSLAGGPGEQYL.

The chain combines TRBV12-3 or TRBV12-4 with TRBJ2-6; D is uncertain. Trimming removed 8 bases from V and 0 bases from J, with 11 bases in between. This CDR3 is 15 amino acids long. CDR3 protein: CASGSTDSGANVLTF. CDR3 nucleotide sequence: TGTGCCAGCGGTTCCACAGACTCTGGGGCCAACGTCCTGACTTTC.

V is TRBV7-2 and J is TRBJ2-1; 8 nucleotides match TRBD2. The CDR3 contains 15 residues. Germline V lookup: CDR1 SGHTA, CDR2 FQGNSA. The V and J ends lost 1 base and 7 bases, in that order; junction bases with no gene match: 6. DNA of the CDR3: TGTGCCAGCAGCTTAGTAAGCGGGAGCGGTAATGAGCAGTTCTTC. It codes for CASSLVSGSGNEQFF.

The gene calls are TRBV6-1 and TRBJ2-4; TRBD2 matches 11 bases. V lost 5 bases to trimming and J lost 8 bases; unmatched junction nucleotides: 14. CDR3 length equals 17 residues. Per the germline V gene, CDR1 is MNHNS and CDR2 is SASEGT. The CDR3 DNA is TGTGCCAGCAGTTTATCGGTTAGCGGGGGGGCCCGGGACATTCAGTACTTC. It yields the protein CASSLSVSGGARDIQYF.

The chain joins TRBV6-5 to TRBJ2-7; weak D call: TRBD2 (6 bases). The CDR3 is 17 residues long. V was clipped by 0 bases and J by 5 bases, with 20 bases between them. Per the germline V gene, CDR1 is MNHEY and CDR2 is SVGAGI. The DNA of the CDR3 is TGTGCCAGCAGTTACTCGGATAGAGGGAGGCTTAGCGACGAGCAGTACTTC. This gives the protein CASSYSDRGRLSDEQYF.

In its sample, this clonotype was seen a few times. This rearrangement joins TRBV5-1 to TRBJ1-6; tentatively, D is TRBD1 (5 bases). Trimming shortened V by 0 bases and J by 8 bases, and 12 bases separated the two germline ends. The CDR3 has 15 amino acids. Per germline, CDR1 SGHRS and CDR2 YFSETQ. Here the CDR3 DNA reads TGCGCCAGCAGCTTGGCCGGGGGTCTCGATTCACCCCTCCACTTT. This translates into CASSLAGGLDSPLHF.

This clonotype has a handful of counts. The chain couples TRBV6-1 to TRBJ2-6; D call uncertain. Germline-derived CDR1 and CDR2 are MNHNS and SASEGT. The CDR3 length is 15 residues. V gave up 5 bases and J gave up 0 bases, with 8 bases separating them. The CDR3 sequence is CASSRHFSGANVLTF. The DNA of the CDR3 is TGTGCCAGCAGTCGCCATTTCTCTGGGGCCAACGTCCTGACTTTC.

The chain has TRBV20-1 and TRBJ2-5; D is unclear. The CDR3 contains 15 residues. Trimming left V 6 bases short and J 1 base short, with 18 bases between. Germline values: CDR1 DFQATT, CDR2 SNEGSKA (reference sequence). The CDR3 here is CSAVSAHQVQETQYF. The CDR3 nucleotides are TGCAGTGCCGTCTCGGCCCATCAAGTCCAAGAGACCCAGTACTTC.